Included here is one T cell receptor beta chain sequence, with context. What this receptor recognizes is not known. Base-call qualities are not available, and no considerably larger clone is one nucleotide away. These data belong to a study of identifying expanded T cells in peripheral blood (dated by TCRdb to the late 2010s). The study in broad terms: Technical replicates were generated by sequencing separate aliquots of the same genomic DNA pool, with four replicates compared pairwise. Study-wide findings and limitations: The authors expected that biological variance in healthy repertoires might rise further over much longer intervals, such as months to years. Across all healthy-donor time intervals, the beta-binomial model significantly cut both the number of clones called differentially abundant and the false-positive rate. Between technical replicates the binomial model flagged 0.9 to 1.5 differentially abundant clones, whereas over around 2 weeks the binomial model flagged about 15 and over about four weeks 19 to 20. For all healthy donors, the variance in clone template counts between roughly 2-week samples rose significantly as total template count increased.

No immune events such as infections were documented for the healthy donors during the collection period. To calibrate time-dependent variance in a beta-binomial model of T-cell clone differential abundance, blood repertoires from healthy donors were used as a training cohort. The training cohort comprised roughly ten healthy donors, 3 female and 7 male. On average the donors were around 45 years old, and their ages spanned roughly 29 to 70 years. Whole blood from each healthy donor was obtained from a commercial supplier and was collected at three time points around 13 days apart. For immunosequencing, genomic DNA was extracted from whole blood that had not been sorted. TCRbeta CDR3 regions were profiled with the immunoSEQ Assay using bias-controlled multiplex PCR amplification of genomic DNA. The authors processed their data as follows. To quantify the absolute abundance of each unique TCRbeta CDR3 region, the sequences were collapsed and filtered. Differential abundance was tested with two models: a binomial (Fisher-equivalent) model and a beta-binomial model that adds time-dependent variance fitted from healthy donors. Clones with fewer than 5 combined templates were removed, and a clone was called differentially abundant if the clone's Benjamini-Hochberg FDR was below 0.01. Using the form v = (b*log(k)+a)^2, the beta-binomial variance was modeled as a function of the total template count across the two samples. TCRdb mirrors the immuneACCESS table, restricted to in-frame sequences. Some clones are absent from its copies; in checked studies, under half trace to an unresolved V gene, and the reason for the others is unknown. That table gives V, J and clone size, and the DNA gave D and trimming. The sample has about 80,000 clones on record, over 80% of them singletons. Of the sample, about 20% is held by the ten largest clones.

Taken from cysteine to phenylalanine, the CDR3 has 16 residues. The only DNA kept is the CDR3, 48 bases in frame from the first base. The junction shows trimming of 0 bases on V and 4 bases on J, and the gene matches do not reach 5 bases of it. CDR1 and CDR2 (SGHAT, FQNNGV) derive from the germline V gene. The specimen was blood. This clonotype was sampled from a person between 18 and 75 years old in good health. This chain is built from TRBV11-2 and TRBJ2-7; the central 11 bases match TRBD2. The CDR3 loop reads CASSLDWIAGGYEQYF. The nucleotide sequence is TGTGCCAGCAGCTTAGATTGGATAGCGGGAGGGTACGAGCAGTACTTC. Reference TRBV11-2 and TRBJ2-7 genes cover what lies past the CDR3, so the full variable domain is EAGVAQSPRYKIIEKRQSVAFWCNPISGHATLYWYQQILGQGPKLLIQFQNNGVVDDSQLPKDRFSAERLKGVDSTLKIQPAKLEDSAVYLCASSLDWIAGGYEQYFGPGTRLTVT.